Detailed here is one TCR beta chain. No antigen is known for it. This sample stems from a study of post-analysis software for immune sequencing data. Study-wide results and limits: Under F measure analysis, samples from one preparation batch co-clustered strongly. Controls showed lower frequencies than patients for several TRBV segments, and TRBV5-6, TRBV5-1 and TRBV20-1 were among these. Controls showed significantly higher normalized Chao1 diversity than did multiple sclerosis patients.

The library was made from cDNA and included unique molecular identifiers. TCRdb fed the PCR reads into MiXCR, producing one record per CDR3 protein. In the table there are 700,000 to 900,000 distinct CDR3 sequences, around 46% of which are singletons. Germline V gene data show CDR1 as LGHNA and CDR2 as YSLEER. CDR3 length: 13 amino acids. V gave up 0 bases and J gave up 10 bases, with 12 bases separating them. The clonotype was recovered from a girl aged 10 to 17 with multiple sclerosis. The sequencing input was blood. The chain has TRBV4-3 and TRBJ1-1; D is unresolved. The CDR3: CASSQDRVEGAFF. The CDR3 DNA reads as TGCGCCAGCAGCCAAGACCGCGTGGAGGGAGCTTTCTTT.